A single sample is the source of the 2 T cell receptor beta chains below, sequenced in a study of T-cell reconstitution after alpha-beta-depleted transplantation in children. Construction of the TCRbeta library involved unique molecular identifiers. From the PCR reads, TCRdb called clonotypes with MiXCR, one entry per CDR3 protein. The sample holds approximately 170,000 distinct CDR3 sequences, around 10% seen once. The specimen comprised PBMCs, sampled before TCRalphabeta/CD19-depleted stem cell transplant. Source of these receptors: a boy younger than 10 with acute myeloid leukemia, due to receive a stem cell transplant.

In its sample, this clonotype was seen a few times. The chain has TRBV20-1 and TRBJ2-7; 9 bases line up with TRBD1. Trimming at V came to 4 bases and at J to 3 bases, leaving 10 bases not matched to a gene. This CDR3 contains 15 residues. Germline values: CDR1 DFQATT, CDR2 SNEGSKA (reference sequence). The CDR3 DNA reads TGCAGTGCTACCCAGCCAGGACAGGGGCTCTACGAGCAGTACTTC. Its translation is CSATQPGQGLYEQYF.

The chain uses TRBV7-2 and TRBJ2-3, with TRBD2 matching over 13 bases. Germline CDR1 is SGHTA and CDR2 is FQGNSA. J gave up 5 bases and V 3 bases, and 2 bases lay outside the gene matches. The CDR3 has 15 amino acids. CDR3 in DNA: TGTGCCAGCAGCTTGACTAGCGGGAGGATAGATACGCAGTATTTT. This codes for CASSLTSGRIDTQYF.